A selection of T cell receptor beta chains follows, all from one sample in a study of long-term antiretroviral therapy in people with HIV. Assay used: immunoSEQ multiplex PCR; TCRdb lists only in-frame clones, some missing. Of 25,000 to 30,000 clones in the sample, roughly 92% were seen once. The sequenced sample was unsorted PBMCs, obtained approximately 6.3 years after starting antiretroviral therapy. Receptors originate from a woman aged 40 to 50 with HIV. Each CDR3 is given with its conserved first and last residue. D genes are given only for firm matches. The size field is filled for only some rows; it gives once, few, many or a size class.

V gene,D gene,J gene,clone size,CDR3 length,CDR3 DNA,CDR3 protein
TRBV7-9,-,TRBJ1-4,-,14,TGTGCCAGCAGCTTGAGGGACAATAATGAAAAACTGTTTTTT,CASSLRDNNEKLFF
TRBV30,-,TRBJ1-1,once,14,TGTGCCTGGACCATCCTACAAGGTAACACTGAAGCTTTCTTT,CAWTILQGNTEAFF
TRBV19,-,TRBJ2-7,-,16,TGTGCCAGTAGTATAGGTGGGGGAGATTTTACCTACGAGCAGTACTTC,CASSIGGGDFTYEQYF
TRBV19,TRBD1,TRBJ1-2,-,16,TGTGCCAGCGAGGGGGGAGGACAGGGGGCTAACTATGGCTACACCTTC,CASEGGGQGANYGYTF
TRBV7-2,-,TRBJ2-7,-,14,TGTGCCAGCAGCCCCGGGCGGCTGAGGGACGAGCAGTACTTC,CASSPGRLRDEQYF
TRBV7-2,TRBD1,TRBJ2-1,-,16,TGTGCCAGCAGCTCCTCCGGGGACAGGGTACACAATGAGCAGTTCTTC,CASSSSGDRVHNEQFF
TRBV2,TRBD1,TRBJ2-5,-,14,TGTGCCAGCAGTGGGCAGGGGGCCCGGGAGACCCAGTACTTC,CASSGQGARETQYF
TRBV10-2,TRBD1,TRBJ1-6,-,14,TGCGCCAGCAGCGAGGGACAGTATAATTCACCCCTCCACTTT,CASSEGQYNSPLHF
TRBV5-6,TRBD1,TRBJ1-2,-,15,TGTGCCAGCAGCCCAGGGGGTAGGGCTAACTATGGCTACACCTTC,CASSPGGRANYGYTF
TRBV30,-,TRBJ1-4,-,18,TGTGCCTGGAGTAGGCCCCCAGGGAGGGGGACAACTAATGAAAAACTGTTTTTT,CAWSRPPGRGTTNEKLFF
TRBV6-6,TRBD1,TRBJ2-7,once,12,TGTGCGGTAGGACAGGGCATCCACGAGCAGTACTTC,CAVGQGIHEQYF
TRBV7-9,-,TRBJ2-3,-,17,TGTGCCAGCAGCTTAGGTCAAGGGGTATCTAGCACAGATACGCAGTATTTT,CASSLGQGVSSTDTQYF
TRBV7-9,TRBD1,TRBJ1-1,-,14,TGTGCCGGAGGGACAGTGGGTAGGAACACTGAAGCTTTCTTT,CAGGTVGRNTEAFF
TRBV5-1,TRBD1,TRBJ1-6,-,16,TGCGCCAGCAGCTTGACAACGACAGGGGTCAATTCACCCCTCCACTTT,CASSLTTTGVNSPLHF
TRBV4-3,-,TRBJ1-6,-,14,TGCGCCAGCAGCCCACGAGGGCGGGGGCGACCCCTCCACTTT,CASSPRGRGRPLHF
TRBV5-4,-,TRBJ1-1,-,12,TGTGCCAGCAGCTCAGAGAACACTGAAGCTTTCTTT,CASSSENTEAFF
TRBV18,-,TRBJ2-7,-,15,TGTGCCAGCTCACCACGGGTAGGAGGGGGCGACGAGCAGTACTTC,CASSPRVGGGDEQYF
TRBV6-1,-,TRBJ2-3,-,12,TGTGCCAGCAGTGAACTAGCAGATACGCAGTATTTT,CASSELADTQYF
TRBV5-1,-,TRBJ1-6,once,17,TGCGCCAGCAGCTCCGGGCGGGGTTCGGCACAGAATTCACCCCTCCACTTT,CASSSGRGSAQNSPLHF
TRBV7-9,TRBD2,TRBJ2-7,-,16,TGTGCCAGCAGCTTATCGGGGGGGGGCCCATTCCACGAGCAGTACTTC,CASSLSGGGPFHEQYF
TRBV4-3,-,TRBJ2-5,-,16,TGCGCCAGCAGCCAAGATCTCGGGGGGCGGGGGGAGACCCAGTACTTC,CASSQDLGGRGETQYF
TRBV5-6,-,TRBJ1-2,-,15,TGTGCCAGCTCCATAAACCGTGCAGGGGCCTATGGCTACACCTTC,CASSINRAGAYGYTF
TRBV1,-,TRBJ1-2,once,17,TGCACCAGCAGCCTTTCAGAGGCAGGGATCCTTAACTATGGCTACACCTTC,CTSSLSEAGILNYGYTF
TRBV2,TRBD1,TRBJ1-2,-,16,TGTGCCAGCAGTGAGGGGGGGACAGGGTTTAACTATGGCTACACCTTC,CASSEGGTGFNYGYTF
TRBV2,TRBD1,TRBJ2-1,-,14,TGTGCCAGCAGTGGATATCGACAGGGCGGGGAGCAGTTCTTC,CASSGYRQGGEQFF
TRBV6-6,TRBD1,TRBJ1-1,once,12,TGTGCCAGCAGAGAGGGACAGGGGAAAGCTTTCTTT,CASREGQGKAFF
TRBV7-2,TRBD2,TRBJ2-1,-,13,TGTGCCAGCAGCTTAGTCTCGGCGGGGGGAGGGTTCTTC,CASSLVSAGGGFF
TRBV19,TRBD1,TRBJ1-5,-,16,TGTGCCAGTATCGAAGGGACAGGGAAAAGCAATCAGCCCCAGCATTTT,CASIEGTGKSNQPQHF
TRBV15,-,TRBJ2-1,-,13,TGTGCCACCAGCAGAGAGGGCGCCCCTCGACAGTTCTTC,CATSREGAPRQFF
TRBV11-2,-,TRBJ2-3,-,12,TGTGCCAGCTCTCCGAGCACAGATACGCAGTATTTT,CASSPSTDTQYF
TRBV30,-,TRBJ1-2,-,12,TGTGCCTGGAGTCTACCGGCCCAGGCGGCGACCTTC,CAWSLPAQAATF
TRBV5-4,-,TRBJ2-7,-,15,TGTGCCAGCAGCTTGGAGGCGAGGGGCCCCTACGAGCAGTACTTC,CASSLEARGPYEQYF
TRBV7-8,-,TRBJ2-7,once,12,TGTGCCAGCACCCCCTCGGACTACGAGCAGTACTTC,CASTPSDYEQYF
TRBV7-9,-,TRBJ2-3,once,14,TGTGCCGTATCCAAAGTTCTGCACACAGATACGCAGTATTTT,CAVSKVLHTDTQYF
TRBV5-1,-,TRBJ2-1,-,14,TGCGCCAGCAGCTTGGCAGGGACCGCCCCGGAGCAGTTCTTC,CASSLAGTAPEQFF
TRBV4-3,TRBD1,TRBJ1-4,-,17,TGCGCCAGCAGCCAAGGTACAGGGGGCTTATCTAATGAAAAACTGTTTTTT,CASSQGTGGLSNEKLFF
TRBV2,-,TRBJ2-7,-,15,TGTGCCAGCAGTGAGGACCGGGGGAACTCCTACGAGCAGTACTTC,CASSEDRGNSYEQYF
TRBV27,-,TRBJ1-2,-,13,TGTGCCAGCAGTTTAGTGGCAGGGTTTGGCTACACCTTC,CASSLVAGFGYTF
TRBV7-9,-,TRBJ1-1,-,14,TGTGCCAGCAGCCTAGGGACCTTGAACACTGAAGCTTTCTTT,CASSLGTLNTEAFF
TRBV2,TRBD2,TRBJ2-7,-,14,TGTGCCAGCAGGAGCGGGGGGGCTATCTACGAGCAGTACTTC,CASRSGGAIYEQYF
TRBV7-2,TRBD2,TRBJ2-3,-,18,TGTGCCAGCAGCCGGACGGGACTAGTCTTCCCTAGCACAGATACGCAGTATTTT,CASSRTGLVFPSTDTQYF
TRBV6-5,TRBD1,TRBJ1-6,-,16,TGTGCCAGCAGTTACGCCGGGACAGGGGATAATTCACCCCTCCACTTT,CASSYAGTGDNSPLHF
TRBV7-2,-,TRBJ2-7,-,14,TGTGCCAGCAGCTTAGCGCACAAGGGGAACGAGCAGTACTTC,CASSLAHKGNEQYF
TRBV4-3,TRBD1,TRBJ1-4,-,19,TGCGCCAGCAGCCAAGATCCCCTTTCGACAGGGGCTGGGGATGAAAAACTGTTTTTT,CASSQDPLSTGAGDEKLFF
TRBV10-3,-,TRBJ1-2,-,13,TGTGCCATCAAAGTGACAAACGAAGGCGGCTACACCTTC,CAIKVTNEGGYTF
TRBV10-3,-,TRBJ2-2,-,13,TGTGCCATCAGGAGCACAACGACCGGGGAGCTGTTTTTT,CAIRSTTTGELFF
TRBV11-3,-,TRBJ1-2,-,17,TGTGCCAGCAGCCTATTGGGGATGGGGCAGTCGTATTATGGCTACACCTTC,CASSLLGMGQSYYGYTF
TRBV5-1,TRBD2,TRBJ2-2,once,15,TGCGCCAGTTCGCCCGGGACTACCAACACCGGGGAGCTGTTTTTT,CASSPGTTNTGELFF
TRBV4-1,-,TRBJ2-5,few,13,TGCGCCAGCAGCCAAGAAGTCCGGGAGACCCAGTACTTC,CASSQEVRETQYF
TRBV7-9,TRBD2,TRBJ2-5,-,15,TGTGCCAGCAGCCCGCTAGCGGGGCTCCAAGAGACCCAGTACTTC,CASSPLAGLQETQYF
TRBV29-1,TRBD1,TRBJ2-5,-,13,TGCAGCGTTGGGGACAGGGGGCGAGAGACCCAGTACTTC,CSVGDRGRETQYF
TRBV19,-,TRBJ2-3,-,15,TGTGCCAGTAGTATGCAAGGGACTTACACAGATACGCAGTATTTT,CASSMQGTYTDTQYF
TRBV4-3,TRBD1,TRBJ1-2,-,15,TGCGCCAGCAGCCAAGATTTTGGCCAGGGGGCTAGCTACACCTTC,CASSQDFGQGASYTF
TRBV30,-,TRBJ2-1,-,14,TGTGCCTGGGGGCTAAAGGGGGGCAAGGCGGAGCAGTTCTTC,CAWGLKGGKAEQFF
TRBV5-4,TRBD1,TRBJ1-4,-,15,TGTGCCAGCAGCTCCCAGGGGGCTCCTAATGAAAAACTGTTTTTT,CASSSQGAPNEKLFF